These 14 T cell receptor beta chains were all obtained from the same sample, sequenced in a study of blood T cell repertoires in COVID-19. Using immunoSEQ multiplex PCR, the repertoire was profiled, and TCRdb retains in-frame clones only, with some absent. The data contain about 160,000 clones, about 93% of them singletons. Sequenced input: peripheral blood. These receptor sequences come from a woman aged 45 to 65 with acute or convalescent COVID-19.

The chain recombines TRBV28 with TRBJ2-7; possibly TRBD2 for D (5 bases). The CDR3 is 14 residues long. The V gene lost 5 bases and the J gene lost 6 bases, with 17 bases spanning the gap. In germline, CDR1 is MDHEN, CDR2 SYDVKM. In DNA form, the CDR3 reads TGTGCCAGCAGTCCTTCGGGGAAGATCGTCGAGCAGTACTTC. Translating it yields CASSPSGKIVEQYF.

The V gene is TRBV10-3, the J gene TRBJ1-3; D is perhaps TRBD1 (5 bases). The CDR3 covers 11 residues. With 5 bases removed from V and 8 bases from J, the gap between germline ends came to 7 bases. Germline V CDR1 and CDR2: ENHRY, SYGVKD. CDR3 coding DNA: TGTGCCATCAGTCGGGGGGACACCATATATTTT. The encoded protein is CAISRGDTIYF.

The chain joins TRBV11-1 to TRBJ2-3; TRBD1 might be the D (5 bases). Deletions cut 5 bases from V and 4 bases from J, with 10 bases between. The CDR3 has 13 amino acids. Germline CDR1 reads SGHAT; CDR2 reads FQDESV (reference sequence). The CDR3 region is CASSLQGSDTQYF. CDR3 in DNA: TGTGCCAGCAGCCTTCAGGGATCAGATACGCAGTATTTT.

This chain links TRBV5-1 with TRBJ1-3, with D possibly being TRBD1 (5 bases). The CDR3 has 15 residues. Trimming shortened V by 3 bases and J by 1 base, and 11 bases separated the two germline ends. The V gene's germline CDR1 is SGHRS and CDR2 YFSETQ. The CDR3 here is CASSSGGLSGNTIYF. The CDR3 nucleotides are TGCGCCAGCAGCTCGGGGGGACTTTCTGGAAACACCATATATTTT.

The chain carries TRBV7-2 and TRBJ1-6; 9 positions agree with TRBD1. The CDR3 is made up of 15 amino acids. The J segment lost 10 bases and the V segment lost 4 bases, leaving 8 bases of the junction unmatched. Germline-derived CDR1 and CDR2 are SGHTA and FQGNSA. CDR3 sequence: CASSSPDRGPSPLHF. The DNA for the CDR3 is TGTGCCAGCAGCTCCCCGGACAGGGGCCCGTCACCCCTCCACTTT.

This clone was observed a single time. V gene TRBV6-1 combines with J gene TRBJ1-5; TRBD1 matches at 7 bases. J gave up 1 base and V 4 bases, and 7 bases lay outside the gene matches. Germline lookup yields CDR1 MNHNS and CDR2 SASEGT. This CDR3 has 16 residues. CDR3 region: CASSATTGLSNQPQHF. The CDR3 coding sequence is TGTGCCAGCAGTGCAACGACAGGGTTGAGCAATCAGCCCCAGCATTTT.

The chain recombines TRBV2 with TRBJ1-1; TRBD1 might be the D (5 bases). The CDR3 consists of 13 residues. Germline V gene sequence: CDR1 SNHLY, CDR2 FYNNEI. Between the trimmed V and J ends, which lost 7 bases and 1 base, there was a span of 10 bases. The CDR3 is CASKDSRNTEAFF. In DNA form, the CDR3 reads TGTGCCAGCAAAGACAGCAGGAACACTGAAGCTTTCTTT.

The chain couples TRBV7-9 to TRBJ1-2, with TRBD1 matching 10 bases. The CDR3 runs 14 residues. The germline gives CDR1 SEHNR, CDR2 FQNEAQ (reference sequence). The trim removed 5 bases at V and 5 bases at J, leaving 5 bases unmatched. The chain's CDR3 is CASSPRTGGYGYTF. CDR3 coding DNA: TGTGCCAGCAGCCCAAGGACAGGGGGGTATGGCTACACCTTC.

The chain combines TRBV5-1 with TRBJ2-3; 7 bases align to TRBD1. Trimming at V came to 4 bases and at J to 2 bases, leaving 4 bases not matched to a gene. This CDR3 region has 14 residues. The germline gives CDR1 SGHRS, CDR2 YFSETQ. CDR3 bases: TGCGCCAGCAGCCCGGGACAGCTCACAGATACGCAGTATTTT. Its protein is CASSPGQLTDTQYF.

V is TRBV9 and J is TRBJ1-5; possible D gene TRBD1, 5 bases. With 4 bases removed from V and 1 base from J, the gap between germline ends came to 12 bases. The V gene's germline CDR1 is SGDLS and CDR2 YYNGEE. The length of the CDR3 is 15 residues. This chain's CDR3 is CASSPTDPSNQPQHF. In DNA form, the CDR3 reads TGTGCCAGCAGCCCGACAGACCCCAGCAATCAGCCCCAGCATTTT.

The V and J genes are TRBV7-3 and TRBJ1-4; D unresolved. The CDR3 loop spans 13 amino acids. Trimming took 3 bases from V and 7 from J, leaving 9 bases between them. Germline V gene sequence: CDR1 SGHTA, CDR2 FQGTGA. The CDR3 nucleotides read TGTGCCAGCAGCTTGTCACCGAGTGAAAAACTGTTTTTT. Translated: CASSLSPSEKLFF.

The chain joins TRBV5-6 to TRBJ1-4, with a weak D call TRBD1 (6 bases). This CDR3 is 14 amino acids long. Per the germline V gene, CDR1 is SGHDT and CDR2 is YYEEEE. V lost 4 bases and J lost 5, with 12 bases in between. In DNA, the CDR3 is TGTGCCAGCAGCGTTGACAGGCACAATGAAAAACTGTTTTTT. This codes for CASSVDRHNEKLFF.

The J gene is TRBJ2-7, the V gene TRBV18, with a possible D match to TRBD1 (6 bases). The germline gives CDR1 KGHSH, CDR2 LQKENI. The CDR3 has 16 residues. Trimming took 6 bases from V and 0 from J, leaving 18 bases between them. As DNA, the CDR3 is TGTGCCAGCTCGCGCCTGCCGGGACAAACCTCCTACGAGCAGTACTTC. Encoded protein: CASSRLPGQTSYEQYF.

As DNA, the CDR3 is TGTGCCACCAGCGGATCGACAGTTAACTATGGCTACACCTTC. Translation gives CATSGSTVNYGYTF. The V call is TRBV15, the J call TRBJ1-2; a weak D match, TRBD1 (5 bases). V was pared by 5 bases and J by 1 base, with 11 bases between. In germline, CDR1 is LNHNV, CDR2 YYDKDF (reference sequence). The CDR3 covers 14 residues.